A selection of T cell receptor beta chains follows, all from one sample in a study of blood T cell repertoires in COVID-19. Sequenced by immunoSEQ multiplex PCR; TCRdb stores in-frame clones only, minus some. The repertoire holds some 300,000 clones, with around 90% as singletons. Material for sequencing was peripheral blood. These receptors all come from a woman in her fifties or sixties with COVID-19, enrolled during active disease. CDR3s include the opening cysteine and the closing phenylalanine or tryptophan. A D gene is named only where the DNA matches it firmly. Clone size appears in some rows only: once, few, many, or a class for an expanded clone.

DNA: TGTGCCAGCAGCTTGGGATTACGGGGGAACACAGATACGCAGTATTTT
CDR3: CASSLGLRGNTDTQYF
D: NA
V: TRBV5-6
size: NA
J: TRBJ2-3

DNA: TGTGCCACCAGCCCCGGGACTAGCAACGAGCAGTACTTC
CDR3: CATSPGTSNEQYF
D: TRBD2
V: TRBV15
size: NA
J: TRBJ2-7

DNA: TGTGCCAGCAGTTATTCTAACATTCAGTACTTC
CDR3: CASSYSNIQYF
D: NA
V: TRBV6-2/TRBV6-3
size: NA
J: TRBJ2-4

DNA: TGTGCCACCAGTGATCCCGGGACTAGCTATGAGCAGTTCTTC
CDR3: CATSDPGTSYEQFF
D: TRBD2
V: TRBV24-1
size: NA
J: TRBJ2-1

DNA: TGTGCCAGCAGTTATGTAGGCGGCGATGAGCAGTTCTTC
CDR3: CASSYVGGDEQFF
D: NA
V: TRBV11-2
size: NA
J: TRBJ2-1

DNA: TGCGCCAGCAGCCAAGATCGGGGAGCATATCTCTATGGCTACACCTTC
CDR3: CASSQDRGAYLYGYTF
D: NA
V: TRBV4-1
size: NA
J: TRBJ1-2

DNA: TGTGCCAGCAGCTTCAGCGGAGCCTCCTACGAGCAGTACTTC
CDR3: CASSFSGASYEQYF
D: NA
V: TRBV5-8
size: NA
J: TRBJ2-7

DNA: TGTGCCAGCAGTTTATCAAGGGGTTATTCCTACAATGAGCAGTTCTTC
CDR3: CASSLSRGYSYNEQFF
D: NA
V: TRBV27
size: NA
J: TRBJ2-1

DNA: TGTGCCACCGGTAAGGCGGCAACTACCTACGAGCAGTACTTC
CDR3: CATGKAATTYEQYF
D: NA
V: TRBV24-1
size: NA
J: TRBJ2-7

DNA: TGTGCCAGCAGCTTCCTAGGACAGGGGGACTATGGCTACACCTTC
CDR3: CASSFLGQGDYGYTF
D: TRBD1
V: TRBV7-9
size: NA
J: TRBJ1-2

DNA: TGTGCCAGCAGCTTGGTTGTTTTTAGCGATCCCCAGTACTTC
CDR3: CASSLVVFSDPQYF
D: NA
V: TRBV7-8
size: NA
J: TRBJ2-5

DNA: TGTGCTAGTGGTTTGAACTACAGGGACGAGCAGTACTTC
CDR3: CASGLNYRDEQYF
D: NA
V: TRBV12-5
size: NA
J: TRBJ2-7

DNA: TGTGCCAGCAGCCCCAGGACAGGGGTCGGAAACACCATATATTTT
CDR3: CASSPRTGVGNTIYF
D: TRBD1
V: TRBV7-9
size: NA
J: TRBJ1-3

DNA: TGTGCCAGCAGCACACTAAAAACCGGGGAGCTGTTTTTT
CDR3: CASSTLKTGELFF
D: NA
V: TRBV9
size: NA
J: TRBJ2-2

DNA: TGTGCCAGCAGTCCCCGGACTAGCGGATACAATGAGCAGTTCTTC
CDR3: CASSPRTSGYNEQFF
D: TRBD2
V: TRBV6-2/TRBV6-3
size: NA
J: TRBJ2-1

DNA: TGTGCCAGCAGCTACGGACAGAGGAACACTGAAGCTTTCTTT
CDR3: CASSYGQRNTEAFF
D: NA
V: TRBV9
size: NA
J: TRBJ1-1

DNA: TGCGCCAGCAGCACGGGACAGGGACTTAACTATGGCTACACCTTC
CDR3: CASSTGQGLNYGYTF
D: TRBD1
V: TRBV4-1
size: NA
J: TRBJ1-2

DNA: TGTGCCAGCAGTGATTTTCTAGCGGGAGGGCCCGGGGAGCTGTTTTTT
CDR3: CASSDFLAGGPGELFF
D: TRBD2
V: TRBV2
size: NA
J: TRBJ2-2

DNA: TGTGCCAGCAGTTACTGGGCCCAGGGGTCGAACAATGAGCAGTTCTTC
CDR3: CASSYWAQGSNNEQFF
D: NA
V: TRBV6-2/TRBV6-3
size: NA
J: TRBJ2-1

DNA: TGCGCCAGCAGACCCCTCCCCGGGACAGGGGGGCGGTACAATGAGCAGTTCTTC
CDR3: CASRPLPGTGGRYNEQFF
D: TRBD1
V: TRBV4-1
size: NA
J: TRBJ2-1

DNA: TGTGCCAGCTCACCTTCCGGGACAGGGAACTATGGCTACACCTTC
CDR3: CASSPSGTGNYGYTF
D: TRBD1
V: TRBV18
size: NA
J: TRBJ1-2

DNA: TGTGCCAGCAGCTTTTCTGGGAGAAATGAAAAACTGTTTTTT
CDR3: CASSFSGRNEKLFF
D: NA
V: TRBV5-5
size: NA
J: TRBJ1-4

DNA: TGTGCCAGCAGTGAATACCCGGGAGGGACCTACGAGCAGTACTTC
CDR3: CASSEYPGGTYEQYF
D: TRBD2
V: TRBV6-1
size: NA
J: TRBJ2-7

DNA: TGTGCCAGCAGCTTAGTGGGACTAGCGGGACAAGAGACCCAGTACTTC
CDR3: CASSLVGLAGQETQYF
D: TRBD2
V: TRBV7-9
size: NA
J: TRBJ2-5

DNA: TGTGCCAGTAGTATAGGGCAAAGCTCCTACAATGAGCAGTTCTTC
CDR3: CASSIGQSSYNEQFF
D: NA
V: TRBV19
size: NA
J: TRBJ2-1

DNA: TGTGCCGGCTCTGGGACAGGGGGCTCTGTGGGCTACACCTTC
CDR3: CAGSGTGGSVGYTF
D: TRBD1
V: TRBV2
size: NA
J: TRBJ1-2

DNA: TGTGCCAGCAGCGTAGTTCCTAGCGGGAGAGGAGAGACCCAGTACTTC
CDR3: CASSVVPSGRGETQYF
D: TRBD2
V: TRBV9
size: once
J: TRBJ2-5

DNA: TGCAGCGTCGGGGCCCCTGGCAGGGACTTCAACACTGAAGCTTTCTTT
CDR3: CSVGAPGRDFNTEAFF
D: NA
V: TRBV29-1
size: NA
J: TRBJ1-1

DNA: TGTGCCAGCTGTCTCCAGGGATTAGGGTCCTACGAGCAGTACTTC
CDR3: CASCLQGLGSYEQYF
D: NA
V: TRBV7-2
size: NA
J: TRBJ2-7

DNA: TGTGCCAGCAGCTGGGCAGGGGGCCCAGAGACCCAGTACTTC
CDR3: CASSWAGGPETQYF
D: TRBD1
V: TRBV5-4
size: NA
J: TRBJ2-5

DNA: TGTGCCAGCAGTTACTCCGGGACTAGCGGGACCACAGATACGCAGTATTTT
CDR3: CASSYSGTSGTTDTQYF
D: TRBD2
V: TRBV6-2/TRBV6-3
size: NA
J: TRBJ2-3

DNA: TGTGCCAGCAGTCACCGGGACACCTACCCCACCGGGGAGCTGTTTTTT
CDR3: CASSHRDTYPTGELFF
D: NA
V: TRBV28
size: few
J: TRBJ2-2

DNA: TGCGCCAGCAGCTTGACTAGCGGGATGGACCTTAAAGAGACCCAGTACTTC
CDR3: CASSLTSGMDLKETQYF
D: TRBD2
V: TRBV5-1
size: once
J: TRBJ2-5

DNA: TGTGCCAGCAGCTTAGCCCGGACAGGGGCTGGAAACACCATATATTTT
CDR3: CASSLARTGAGNTIYF
D: TRBD1
V: TRBV7-6
size: once
J: TRBJ1-3

DNA: TGTGCCAGCGAGGCTAGCGGGAGCTCCTACGAGCAGTACTTC
CDR3: CASEASGSSYEQYF
D: TRBD2
V: TRBV27
size: NA
J: TRBJ2-7

DNA: TGTGCCAGCAGCCCCTGGACGGGGATATACAATGAGCAGTTCTTC
CDR3: CASSPWTGIYNEQFF
D: NA
V: TRBV11-2
size: NA
J: TRBJ2-1

DNA: TGTGCCAGTAGTGATTGGACTAGCGTGAACAATGAGCAGTTCTTC
CDR3: CASSDWTSVNNEQFF
D: TRBD2
V: TRBV19
size: NA
J: TRBJ2-1

DNA: TGTGCCAGCAGCTTCCGACAGGGGCCCTCTGTCTATGGCTACACCTTC
CDR3: CASSFRQGPSVYGYTF
D: TRBD1
V: TRBV5-6
size: NA
J: TRBJ1-2

DNA: TGCAGCGTTGTGGACTACGACGAGCAGTACTTC
CDR3: CSVVDYDEQYF
D: NA
V: TRBV29-1
size: NA
J: TRBJ2-7

DNA: TGTGCCAGCAGCCAGGGTAGCGGGAGTTGGGAGACCCAGTACTTC
CDR3: CASSQGSGSWETQYF
D: TRBD2
V: TRBV3-1/TRBV3-2
size: NA
J: TRBJ2-5

DNA: TGTGCCAGCAGCGGTCAGGGGTTGAACACCATATATTTT
CDR3: CASSGQGLNTIYF
D: NA
V: TRBV9
size: few
J: TRBJ1-3

DNA: TGTGCCAGCAGCTTGACGAGCGACCTCTCCTACAATGAGCAGTTCTTC
CDR3: CASSLTSDLSYNEQFF
D: NA
V: TRBV5-6
size: NA
J: TRBJ2-1

DNA: TGTGCCAGCAGCTTAGGGGACATCACAGATACGCAGTATTTT
CDR3: CASSLGDITDTQYF
D: NA
V: TRBV7-8
size: NA
J: TRBJ2-3

DNA: TGCGCCAGCAGCCAAGAAGGGATCAGGGGGGTCTTAGGGGAAAAACTGTTTTTT
CDR3: CASSQEGIRGVLGEKLFF
D: TRBD1
V: TRBV4-3
size: NA
J: TRBJ1-4

DNA: TGTGCCAGCAGCTTAGTTCCAGGGGTGAACTACGAGCAGTACTTC
CDR3: CASSLVPGVNYEQYF
D: NA
V: TRBV7-9
size: NA
J: TRBJ2-7

DNA: TGTGCCAGTAGTCCACAGACAGGGGGCGGTCAGCCCCAGCATTTT
CDR3: CASSPQTGGGQPQHF
D: TRBD1
V: TRBV19
size: NA
J: TRBJ1-5

DNA: TGTGCCAGCAGCCCGGTCGTCGAAGCTTTCTTT
CDR3: CASSPVVEAFF
D: NA
V: TRBV7-3
size: few
J: TRBJ1-1

DNA: TGTGCCAGCAGCTTGGCCGGGACAGGGTACTATGGCTACACCTTC
CDR3: CASSLAGTGYYGYTF
D: TRBD1
V: TRBV5-4
size: NA
J: TRBJ1-2

DNA: TGTGCCAGCAGCTTTTATGTTGAGGTCGAGCAGTACTTC
CDR3: CASSFYVEVEQYF
D: NA
V: TRBV7-2
size: NA
J: TRBJ2-7

DNA: TGCGCCAGCAGAGCGGCCGGAACTAACTATGGCTACACCTTC
CDR3: CASRAAGTNYGYTF
D: NA
V: TRBV5-1
size: NA
J: TRBJ1-2

DNA: TGTGCCATCAGTAATCCCACGGGACAGCAGGTCTCCGAGACCCAGTACTTC
CDR3: CAISNPTGQQVSETQYF
D: TRBD1
V: TRBV10-3
size: NA
J: TRBJ2-5

DNA: TGCGCCAGCAGTCCCGTTAAATTCCTGAACACTGAAGCTTTCTTT
CDR3: CASSPVKFLNTEAFF
D: NA
V: TRBV5-1
size: NA
J: TRBJ1-1

DNA: TGTGCCAGCTCACCTGGACAGGGGACTGAAGCTTTCTTT
CDR3: CASSPGQGTEAFF
D: TRBD1
V: TRBV18
size: NA
J: TRBJ1-1

DNA: TGTGCCAGCAGCCCGTTTACTCTGTTGGGCGCGGGAGGCGCCGGGGAGCTGTTTTTT
CDR3: CASSPFTLLGAGGAGELFF
D: TRBD2
V: TRBV11-3
size: NA
J: TRBJ2-2

DNA: TGCGCCAGCAGCCTGGGAGGCCGGGGCACAGATACGCAGTATTTT
CDR3: CASSLGGRGTDTQYF
D: NA
V: TRBV5-1
size: NA
J: TRBJ2-3